This TCR beta chain was profiled in a study of PD-1 blockade in mismatch repair-deficient tumors. Notes on this clone: Its matching antigen is unknown.

In germline, CDR1 is SGHVS, CDR2 FQNEAQ. The CDR3 spans 16 residues. The trim removed 5 bases at V and 1 base at J, leaving 8 bases unmatched. Study-level results: Tumor-resident clones, often undetectable pretreatment in blood, expanded then contracted after pembrolizumab.

TCRdb's copy holds only in-frame clones and misses some; the assay was immunoSEQ multiplex PCR. The repertoire holds 100,000 or so clones, with approximately 83% as singletons. The V gene is TRBV7-8, the J gene TRBJ1-1, with TRBD1 matching over 9 bases. Sequencing was performed on peripheral blood, taken about eight months after starting pembrolizumab. This TCR was recovered from an adult with mismatch repair-deficient cancer. This CDR3 is CASSPGTGKGNTEAFF. The CDR3 DNA reads as TGTGCCAGCAGCCCGGGGACAGGGAAGGGGAACACTGAAGCTTTCTTT.